This TCR beta chain was documented in a study of technical replicates of blood from several donors (dated by TCRdb to 2015 to 2018). Note on this clone: It has no known antigen specificity. One base away there is no much larger clone; base qualities are not given.

The receptor library was made with the immunoSEQ multiplex PCR assay. TCRdb retrieved this table from immuneACCESS and kept in-frame rearrangements only. Not all clones are present; in checked studies, unresolved V genes account for under half, and no reason is known for the remainder. This sample has 15,000 or so clones in its table, and approximately 86% of those were observed once. Approximately 11% of the sample rests with the top ten. The junction shows trimming of 7 bases on V and 6 bases on J, plus 20 bases between the germline ends. The germline V gene encodes CDR1 SGHRS and CDR2 YFSETQ. From the cysteine up to the phenylalanine, the CDR3 has a length of 15 residues. CDR3 DNA only is kept here, 45 bases in frame from base 1.

This receptor was taken from a human donor in good health. Recombination joined TRBV5-1 with TRBJ2-1; TRBD1 is a possible D gene, resting on 5 matching bases. The source material was PBMCs. The CDR3 protein sequence reads: CASCSSPTAANEQFF. The nucleotide sequence is TGCGCCAGCTGCTCTTCCCCGACAGCTGCCAATGAGCAGTTCTTC. Reference TRBV5-1 and TRBJ2-1 genes cover what lies past the CDR3, so the full variable domain is KAGVTQTPRYLIKTRGQQVTLSCSPISGHRSVSWYQQTPGQGLQFLFEYFSETQRNKGNFPGRFSGRQFSNSRSEMNVSTLELGDSALYLCASCSSPTAANEQFFGPGTRLTVL.